A single sample is the source of the 14 T cell receptor beta chains below, sequenced in a study of blood T cell repertoires in COVID-19. The assay was immunoSEQ multiplex PCR, and TCRdb's table has in-frame clones only and misses some. The data show around 130,000 clones, 82% seen once. The sample comprised peripheral blood. These receptors all come from a human donor in a cohort sampled during active COVID-19.

This clone has only one observation. The J gene is TRBJ2-1, the V gene TRBV29-1, with unresolved D. CDR1 is SQVTM and CDR2 is ANQGSEA in the germline V gene. The germline V and J ends were trimmed by 8 bases and 0 bases, with 8 bases remaining between them. The CDR3 loop spans 12 amino acids. The CDR3 DNA is TGCAGCCACCGTAGCTCCTACAATGAGCAGTTCTTC. The encoded protein is CSHRSSYNEQFF.

The chain employs TRBV5-1 and TRBJ2-3; D may be TRBD1 (6 bases). CDR1 is SGHRS, CDR2 YFSETQ, per germline. Trimming removed 0 bases from V and 6 bases from J, with 14 bases in between. This CDR3 spans 15 amino acids. The CDR3 is CASSLAGQGMDTQYF. CDR3 DNA: TGCGCCAGCAGCTTGGCCGGCCAGGGGATGGATACGCAGTATTTT.

The chain combines TRBV5-1 with TRBJ1-4; D remains unclear. This CDR3 is 15 amino acids long. The V gene's germline CDR1 is SGHRS and CDR2 YFSETQ. Trimming removed 0 bases from V and 0 bases from J, with 6 bases in between. CDR3 residues: CASSLVAATNEKLFF. The CDR3 region has the DNA TGCGCCAGCAGCTTGGTGGCAGCAACTAATGAAAAACTGTTTTTT.

There are a few counts of this clone. This rearrangement joins TRBV7-2 to TRBJ2-7, with TRBD2 matching over 9 bases. Losses at the gene ends were 2 bases for V and 4 bases for J; bases not matched to a gene: 6. Germline assignment: CDR1 SGHTA and CDR2 FQGNSA. CDR3 length: 15 amino acids. The CDR3 coding sequence is TGTGCCAGCAGCTTAACGGTAGCGGGGGCTTACGAGCAGTACTTC. Its protein product is CASSLTVAGAYEQYF.

The CDR3, as DNA: TGTGCCAGCAGTGAAGCGAGTTCCCAGCCCCAGCATTTT. Protein product: CASSEASSQPQHF. V and J are TRBV2 and TRBJ1-5; D uncertain. CDR3 length: 13 amino acids. V lost 0 bases and J lost 7, with 7 bases in between. Germline loops: CDR1 SNHLY, CDR2 FYNNEI.

This clone was recorded a few times. The V and J genes are TRBV27 and TRBJ2-1, with a weak D call TRBD1 (6 bases). Germline values: CDR1 MNHEY, CDR2 SMNVEV (reference sequence). Trimming removed 3 bases at V and 4 bases at J, with 16 bases between. The CDR3 runs to 16 residues. This CDR3 is CASSLGAFRVYNEQFF. The CDR3 DNA sequence: TGTGCCAGCAGTTTGGGGGCCTTTCGGGTGTACAATGAGCAGTTCTTC.

V is TRBV5-1 and J is TRBJ2-5, with 7 bases fitting TRBD1. Germline values: CDR1 SGHRS, CDR2 YFSETQ. The CDR3 is 13 amino acids. Trimming took 1 base from V and 5 from J; bases not matched to a gene: 2. The DNA for the CDR3 is TGCGCCAGCAGCTTGCTCAGGGGGGAGACCCAGTACTTC. This encodes CASSLLRGETQYF.

The V and J genes are TRBV4-1 and TRBJ1-6, with TRBD1 identical over 7 bases. The V gene's germline CDR1 is MGHRA and CDR2 YSYEKL. Unmatched junction bases numbered 4, after V lost 3 bases and J lost 5 bases. The CDR3 loop spans 15 amino acids. CDR3 in DNA: TGCGCCAGCAGCCAGGGGGGACAGCATAATTCACCCCTCCACTTT. Translated: CASSQGGQHNSPLHF.

This chain joins TRBV9 and TRBJ2-6, with TRBD2 matching over 7 bases. V dropped 0 bases and J dropped 2; count of bases not matched to a gene: 5. The germline gives CDR1 SGDLS, CDR2 YYNGEE. This CDR3 is 17 amino acids long. In nucleotides, the CDR3 is TGTGCCAGCAGCGTAGTCGGGGGGAATACTGGGGCCAACGTCCTGACTTTC. It codes for CASSVVGGNTGANVLTF.

The rearrangement joins TRBV7-2 to TRBJ1-1; no firm D call. In germline, CDR1 is SGHTA, CDR2 FQGNSA. The CDR3 length is 15 residues. The V end was cut by 5 bases, the J end by 1 base, with 14 bases between. The chain's CDR3 is CASSLTVQPNTEAFF. CDR3 DNA sequence: TGTGCCAGCAGCCTTACGGTACAGCCGAACACTGAAGCTTTCTTT.

The chain employs TRBV6-1 and TRBJ2-4, with 9 bases fitting TRBD1. This CDR3 is built from 16 residues. Trimming removed 4 bases from V and 8 bases from J; junction bases left unmatched: 12. In germline, CDR1 is MNHNS, CDR2 SASEGT. CDR3: CASSGMGTGTRDIQYF. CDR3 bases: TGTGCCAGCAGTGGGATGGGGACAGGGACGAGGGACATTCAGTACTTC.

The chain couples TRBV5-1 to TRBJ1-1, with 9 bases aligning to TRBD1. The length of the CDR3 is 15 residues. V was pared by 4 bases and J by 5 bases, with 9 bases of the junction left unmatched. Germline lookup yields CDR1 SGHRS and CDR2 YFSETQ. This CDR3 reads CASSTFGQGRTEAFF. The CDR3 nucleotides read TGCGCCAGCAGCACCTTCGGACAGGGGAGGACTGAAGCTTTCTTT.

The V gene is TRBV9, the J gene TRBJ1-6; D is possibly TRBD1 (6 bases). V dropped 0 bases and J dropped 6 bases, with 10 bases sitting between them. Germline V gives CDR1 SGDLS, CDR2 YYNGEE. The CDR3 is 15 amino acids. CDR3 residues: CASSVDRDGNSPLHF. DNA of the CDR3: TGTGCCAGCAGCGTAGACAGGGACGGTAATTCACCCCTCCACTTT.

The chain joins TRBV12-3 or TRBV12-4 to TRBJ1-2, with 7 bases matching TRBD1. The V and J ends lost 5 bases and 8 bases, in that order; junction bases with no gene match: 8. The CDR3 is made up of 13 amino acids. The CDR3 nucleotides read TGTGCCAGCAGTCCAGACAGGGTGGGGGGCTACACCTTC. Translated, it gives CASSPDRVGGYTF.